This T cell receptor beta chain was profiled in a study of T-cell reconstitution after alpha-beta-depleted transplantation in children. Study-wide results and limits: Fresh T-cell production supplied most of the T-cell counts and diversity seen one year after transplant. In some patients, recipient T cells and intrathymic progenitors surviving conditioning explained high day-60 diversity. Reportedly, roughly two months post-transplant, alpha-beta T cells arose from several hundred expanded graft clones.

As concerns this clonotype: What it binds is not known.

Preparation of the TCRbeta library was carried out with unique molecular identifiers. MiXCR, applied by TCRdb to the PCR reads, yields one record per CDR3 protein. Altogether around 190,000 distinct CDR3 sequences are present, approximately 7% being singletons, with the ten largest covering just over 5.5%. This sequence originates from a boy aged 2-9 years with acute lymphoblastic leukemia, due to receive a stem cell transplant. The material was PBMCs, obtained before TCRalphabeta/CD19-depleted stem cell transplant.

The CDR3 DNA is TGTGCCAGCAGCTTTCCACAGGGGACTGAAAAACTGTTTTTT. This gives the protein CASSFPQGTEKLFF. The V and J genes are TRBV7-9 and TRBJ1-4, with TRBD1 matching over 7 bases. The germline gives CDR1 SEHNR, CDR2 FQNEAQ (reference sequence). This CDR3 spans 14 amino acids. With 3 bases clipped from V and 7 bases from J, the junction kept 5 bases outside the gene matches.